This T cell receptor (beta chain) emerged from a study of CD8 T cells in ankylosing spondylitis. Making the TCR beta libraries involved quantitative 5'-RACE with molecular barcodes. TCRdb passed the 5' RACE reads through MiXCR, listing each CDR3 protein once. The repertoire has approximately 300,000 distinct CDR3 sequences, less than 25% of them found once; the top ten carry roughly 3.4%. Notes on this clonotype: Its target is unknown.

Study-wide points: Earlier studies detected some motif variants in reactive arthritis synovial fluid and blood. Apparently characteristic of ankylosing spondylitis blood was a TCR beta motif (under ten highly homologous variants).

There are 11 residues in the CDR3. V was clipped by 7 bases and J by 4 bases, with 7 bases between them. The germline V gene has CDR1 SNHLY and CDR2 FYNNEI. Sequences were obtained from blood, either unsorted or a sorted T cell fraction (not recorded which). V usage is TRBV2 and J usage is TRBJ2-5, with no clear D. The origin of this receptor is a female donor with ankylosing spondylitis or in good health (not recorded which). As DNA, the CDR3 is TGTGCCAGCATCAAGGGAGAGACCCAGTACTTC. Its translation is CASIKGETQYF.